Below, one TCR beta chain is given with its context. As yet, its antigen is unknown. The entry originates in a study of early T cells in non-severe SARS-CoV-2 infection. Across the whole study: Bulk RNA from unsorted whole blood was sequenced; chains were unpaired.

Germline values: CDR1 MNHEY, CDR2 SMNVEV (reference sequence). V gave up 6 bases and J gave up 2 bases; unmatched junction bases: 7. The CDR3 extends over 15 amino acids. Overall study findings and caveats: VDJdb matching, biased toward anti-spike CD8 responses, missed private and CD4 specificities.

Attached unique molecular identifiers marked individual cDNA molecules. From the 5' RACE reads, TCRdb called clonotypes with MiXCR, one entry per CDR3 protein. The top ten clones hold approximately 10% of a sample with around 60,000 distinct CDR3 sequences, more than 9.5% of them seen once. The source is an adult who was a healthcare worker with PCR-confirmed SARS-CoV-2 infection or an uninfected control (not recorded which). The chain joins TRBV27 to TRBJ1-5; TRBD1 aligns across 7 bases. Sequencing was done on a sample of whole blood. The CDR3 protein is CASSPTGSGNQPQHF. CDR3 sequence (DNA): TGTGCCAGCAGCCCGACAGGGAGTGGCAATCAGCCCCAGCATTTT.